This TCR beta chain was observed in a study of blood T cell repertoires in COVID-19. The overall study: The samples span acute and convalescent COVID-19 from the United States, Italy and Spain.

V was pared by 3 bases and J by 2 bases, with 3 bases of the junction left unmatched. Germline lookup yields CDR1 MDHEN and CDR2 SYDVKM. The CDR3 spans 15 residues. Authors' data handling: Estimates of nucleated cell counts were drawn from the amplification of reference gene primers. The data were produced by immunoSEQ multiplex PCR, yet TCRdb's version contains in-frame clones alone and is incomplete. V, J and clone size are taken as reported in that table, and D and trimming were inferred from the DNA itself. The sample consists of 150,000 to 200,000 clones, around nine tenths of them appearing once.

The origin of this receptor is a human donor in a cohort sampled during active COVID-19. The material sequenced was peripheral blood. This chain links TRBV28 with TRBJ1-2, with 10 bases aligning to TRBD1. CDR3: CASSLGQGINYGYTF. DNA of the CDR3: TGTGCCAGCAGTTTGGGACAGGGGATCAACTATGGCTACACCTTC.